The 24 T cell receptor beta chains below were found in one sample sequenced in a study of cytomegalovirus exposure and HLA in healthy donors. Assay used: immunoSEQ multiplex PCR; TCRdb lists only in-frame clones, some missing. The table records more than 85,000 clones, roughly 87% of them present only once. The source material was PBMCs. The receptor set was obtained from a woman aged 18-30 years in good health and CMV-seronegative.

This chain links TRBV7-2 with TRBJ1-5; 8 bases align to TRBD1. The germline gives CDR1 SGHTA, CDR2 FQGNSA. V lost 5 bases and J lost 5; bases outside the gene matches: 5. This CDR3 region has 14 residues. In DNA form, the CDR3 reads TGTGCCAGCAGCGAGGGACAGGCCCATCAGCCCCAGCATTTT. Amino acid sequence: CASSEGQAHQPQHF.

The genes are TRBV9 and TRBJ2-2; 8 bases fit TRBD2. V trimming: 0 bases; J trimming: 2 bases; junction bases outside the gene matches: 6. This CDR3 has 17 residues. Germline V gene data show CDR1 as SGDLS and CDR2 as YYNGEE. CDR3 in amino acids: CASSVGFGRANTGELFF. The CDR3 bases are TGTGCCAGCAGCGTAGGCTTCGGGAGGGCTAACACCGGGGAGCTGTTTTTT.

The chain has TRBV6-6 and TRBJ1-2, with D possibly being TRBD1 (6 bases). With 4 bases removed from V and 2 bases from J, the gap between germline ends came to 8 bases. Germline V gene sequence: CDR1 MNHNY, CDR2 SVGAGI (reference sequence). The length of the CDR3 is 13 residues. CDR3 DNA: TGTGCCAGCAGTTGGGACAAGAACTATGGCTACACCTTC. This sequence encodes CASSWDKNYGYTF.

The chain joins TRBV4-2 to TRBJ2-3, with a tentative D call TRBD2 (6 bases). Germline V lookup: CDR1 LGHNA, CDR2 YNFKEQ. The CDR3 length is 16 residues. Trimming cost V 0 bases and J 2 bases, with 12 bases left between them. The CDR3 coding sequence is TGTGCCAGCAGCCAAGACGTGGCGGGACTCACAGATACGCAGTATTTT. It encodes CASSQDVAGLTDTQYF.

The rearrangement uses TRBV9 and TRBJ2-2, with TRBD2 as a possible D gene (5 bases). Germline V gene data show CDR1 as SGDLS and CDR2 as YYNGEE. CDR3 size: 18 residues. V gave up 2 bases and J gave up 2 bases, with 19 bases separating them. The CDR3 is CASSVGSRDPDNTGELFF. In nucleotides, the CDR3 is TGTGCCAGCAGCGTTGGGTCTCGGGATCCAGATAACACCGGGGAGCTGTTTTTT.

V gene TRBV5-1 combines with J gene TRBJ2-1, with TRBD2 matching 11 bases. J was trimmed by 10 bases and V by 1 base; bases with no gene match: 19. The CDR3 consists of 19 residues. Germline V lookup: CDR1 SGHRS, CDR2 YFSETQ. This CDR3 is CASSLPGQNSGRATHEQFF. The CDR3 DNA is TGCGCCAGCAGCTTGCCGGGACAGAATAGCGGGAGGGCCACTCACGAGCAGTTCTTC.

The V call is TRBV19, the J call TRBJ2-7, with 7 bases that match TRBD1. Germline-derived CDR1 and CDR2 are LNHDA and SQIVND (reference sequence). The CDR3 has 13 amino acids. Germline trimming cut 4 bases from V and 4 bases from J; bases unmatched to any gene: 4. CDR3: CASSTGQSYEQYF. The CDR3 region has the DNA TGTGCCAGTAGTACGGGACAGAGTTACGAGCAGTACTTC. Filled out from reference TRBV19 and TRBJ2-7, the complete variable domain reads DGGITQSPKYLFRKEGQNVTLSCEQNLNHDAMYWYRQDPGQGLRLIYYSQIVNDFQKGDIAEGYSVSREKKESFPLTVTSAQKNPTAFYLCASSTGQSYEQYFGPGTRLTVT.

This rearrangement joins TRBV30 to TRBJ2-7, with a possible D match to TRBD1 (5 bases). Germline CDR1 is GTSNPN and CDR2 is SVGIG (reference sequence). This CDR3 has 12 residues. V was clipped by 4 bases and J by 6 bases, with 13 bases between them. CDR3 in DNA: TGTGCCTGGACAGGGAATTCGGTCGAGCAGTACTTC. Translated: CAWTGNSVEQYF.

The sample holds a few counts of this clone. The chain joins TRBV19 to TRBJ1-5; the match to TRBD1 covers 9 bases. The CDR3 has 17 residues. V was clipped by 2 bases and J by 1 base; unmatched bases: 6. CDR1 LNHDA and CDR2 SQIVND come from the germline V gene (reference sequence). CDR3 amino acids: CASSILAGTGSNQPQHF. Written as DNA, the CDR3 is TGTGCCAGTAGTATACTAGCTGGGACAGGGAGCAATCAGCCCCAGCATTTT.

This chain connects TRBV15 to TRBJ1-5; tentatively, D is TRBD1 (6 bases). With 4 bases removed from V and 3 bases from J, the gap between germline ends came to 13 bases. Germline CDR1 reads LNHNV; CDR2 reads YYDKDF (reference sequence). The CDR3 has 15 amino acids. CDR3 coding DNA: TGTGCCACCAGCATTCATACAGGGCCCAATCAGCCCCAGCATTTT. This translates into CATSIHTGPNQPQHF.

The CDR3 is CASSRNDRQNTEAFF. CDR3 DNA: TGCGCCAGCAGCAGAAACGACAGACAGAACACTGAAGCTTTCTTT. The chain joins TRBV5-1 to TRBJ1-1, with D perhaps TRBD1 (5 bases). The germline gives CDR1 SGHRS, CDR2 YFSETQ. This CDR3 has 15 residues. The V gene lost 4 bases and the J gene lost 1 base, with 14 bases spanning the gap.

This clone was recorded a few times. The V gene is TRBV4-2, the J gene TRBJ2-3; maybe TRBD2 (6 bases). The CDR3 length is 15 residues. V lost 1 base, J lost 5 bases, and 13 bases lay in between. The germline gives CDR1 LGHNA, CDR2 YNFKEQ. The CDR3: CASSQVNRREDTQYF. The CDR3 DNA reads as TGTGCCAGCAGCCAAGTGAACAGGCGGGAAGATACGCAGTATTTT.

The CDR3 region is CASRGRTEAFF. The CDR3 nucleotides are TGTGCCAGCAGGGGGCGCACTGAAGCTTTCTTT. J is TRBJ1-1 and V is TRBV7-2, with D perhaps matching TRBD1 (5 bases). This CDR3 comprises 11 residues. CDR1 SGHTA and CDR2 FQGNSA come from the germline V gene. Trimming stripped 6 bases from V and 4 bases from J, with 6 bases between.

The V call is TRBV7-8, the J call TRBJ2-1; D is perhaps TRBD2 (5 bases). Per germline, CDR1 SGHVS and CDR2 FQNEAQ. V lost 5 bases to trimming and J lost 2 bases, with 13 bases between them. There are 15 residues in the CDR3. The CDR3 nucleotides read TGTGCCAGCAGCCCTAGACTATCCGCCTACAATGAGCAGTTCTTC. Protein sequence: CASSPRLSAYNEQFF.

This clone was detected a few times. The genes are TRBV30 and TRBJ2-7, with 15 bases identical to TRBD2. Trimming at V came to 2 bases and at J to 6 bases, leaving 5 bases not matched to a gene. The germline V gene encodes CDR1 GTSNPN and CDR2 SVGIG (reference sequence). The CDR3 is 15 residues long. For the CDR3, the DNA is TGTGCCTGGAGTAAGGGACTAGCGGGGGGTGTCGAGCAGTACTTC. This encodes CAWSKGLAGGVEQYF.

The chain employs TRBV2 and TRBJ2-2, with a weak D call TRBD2 (6 bases). The CDR3 totals 14 residues. V was clipped by 8 bases and J by 7 bases, with 17 bases between them. Germline V gene sequence: CDR1 SNHLY, CDR2 FYNNEI. The CDR3 nucleotides read TGTGCCAGCCCCTCGGGGGTTAACGGCGGGGAGCTGTTTTTT. This translates into CASPSGVNGGELFF.

The chain has TRBV15 and TRBJ1-4; D is uncertain. CDR3 size: 17 residues. CDR1 is LNHNV, CDR2 YYDKDF, per germline (reference sequence). Trimming pared 0 bases from V and 1 base from J, leaving 12 bases between. The CDR3 is CATSRDLGGRTNEKLFF. The CDR3 nucleotides are TGTGCCACCAGCAGAGATCTCGGAGGTAGAACTAATGAAAAACTGTTTTTT.

As DNA, the CDR3 is TGTGCCAGCAACAGCAATGAGCAGTTCTTC. Translating it yields CASNSNEQFF. The V and J genes are TRBV2 and TRBJ2-1; the D is unclear. The V gene's germline CDR1 is SNHLY and CDR2 FYNNEI. The V end lost 7 bases, the J end lost 6 bases, and 4 bases lay between the germline ends. This CDR3 comprises 10 residues.

The genes are TRBV27 and TRBJ2-3; 7 bases match TRBD1. The CDR3 sequence is 16 residues long. Unmatched junction bases numbered 13, after V lost 5 bases and J lost 5 bases. The germline V gene has CDR1 MNHEY and CDR2 SMNVEV (reference sequence). The CDR3 nucleotides read TGTGCCAGCAGTGCACAGGGGTATGGGACCCTAGATACGCAGTATTTT. Its translation is CASSAQGYGTLDTQYF.

The chain is built from TRBV7-8 and TRBJ2-7, with 8 bases lining up with TRBD1. CDR1 is SGHVS, CDR2 FQNEAQ, per germline. Unmatched junction bases numbered 7, after V lost 3 bases and J lost 6 bases. The CDR3 has 14 residues. The CDR3 sequence is CASSLRDRGGEQYF. The CDR3 DNA sequence: TGTGCCAGCAGCTTGAGAGACAGGGGCGGCGAGCAGTACTTC. The variable domain in full, completed from reference TRBV7-8 and TRBJ2-7, reads GAGVSQSPRYKVAKRGQDVALRCDPISGHVSLFWYQQALGQGPEFLTYFQNEAQLDKSGLPSDRFFAERPEGSVSTLKIQRTQQEDSAVYLCASSLRDRGGEQYFGPGTRLTVT.

The V and J genes are TRBV6-5 and TRBJ2-7; no definite D call. The length of the CDR3 is 15 residues. Germline V gene lookup returns CDR1 MNHEY and CDR2 SVGAGI. V shed 2 bases and J shed 1 base, with 12 bases lying between them. The CDR3 spells CASSYEVSPSYEQYF. In nucleotides, the CDR3 is TGTGCCAGCAGTTACGAGGTATCTCCTTCCTACGAGCAGTACTTC.

The V call is TRBV19, the J call TRBJ2-7, with 9 nucleotides matching TRBD1. Germline loops: CDR1 LNHDA, CDR2 SQIVND (reference sequence). J gave up 2 bases and V 2 bases, and 4 bases lay outside the gene matches. The CDR3 loop spans 15 amino acids. The CDR3 DNA reads as TGTGCCAGTAGTATAACCGGGACAGGGACCTACGAGCAGTACTTC. Protein sequence: CASSITGTGTYEQYF.

V is TRBV27 and J is TRBJ2-1, with 11 bases aligning to TRBD2. J was trimmed by 8 bases and V by 2 bases; bases with no gene match: 8. The V gene's germline CDR1 is MNHEY and CDR2 SMNVEV (reference sequence). There are 16 residues in the CDR3. The CDR3 DNA follows: TGTGCCAGCAGTTTACCCGTAGCGGGAGGGTCCCATGAGCAGTTCTTC. This codes for CASSLPVAGGSHEQFF.

The J gene is TRBJ2-7, the V gene TRBV28; D is unresolved. Germline V gives CDR1 MDHEN, CDR2 SYDVKM. Between the trimmed V and J ends, which lost 7 bases and 0 bases, there was a span of 10 bases. This CDR3 region has 13 residues. The CDR3, as DNA: TGTGCCAGCACCAAGCCCGCCTCCTACGAGCAGTACTTC. Protein: CASTKPASYEQYF.